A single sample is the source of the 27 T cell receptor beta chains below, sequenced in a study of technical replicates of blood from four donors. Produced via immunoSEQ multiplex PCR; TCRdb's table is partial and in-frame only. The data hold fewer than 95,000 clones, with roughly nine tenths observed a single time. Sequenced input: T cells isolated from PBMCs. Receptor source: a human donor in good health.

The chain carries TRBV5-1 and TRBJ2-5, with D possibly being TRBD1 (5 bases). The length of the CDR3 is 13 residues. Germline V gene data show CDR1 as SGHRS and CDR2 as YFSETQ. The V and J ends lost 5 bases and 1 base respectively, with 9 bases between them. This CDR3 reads CASRRQSQETQYF. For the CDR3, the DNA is TGCGCCAGCAGAAGACAGTCCCAAGAGACCCAGTACTTC.

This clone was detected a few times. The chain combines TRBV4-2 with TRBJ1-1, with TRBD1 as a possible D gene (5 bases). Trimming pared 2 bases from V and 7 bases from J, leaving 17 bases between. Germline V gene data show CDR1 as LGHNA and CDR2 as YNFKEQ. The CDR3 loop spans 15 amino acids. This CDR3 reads CASSQLPARDSEAFF. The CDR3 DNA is TGTGCCAGCAGCCAACTACCCGCACGAGACAGTGAAGCTTTCTTT.

The CDR3 sequence: CASSPRPFDSTSNQPQHF. The CDR3 bases are TGTGCCAGCAGCCCAAGACCATTCGACAGCACTAGCAATCAGCCCCAGCATTTT. This chain uses TRBV7-2 with TRBJ1-5; tentative D call: TRBD1 (5 bases). Germline CDR1 and CDR2: SGHTA and FQGNSA. V dropped 5 bases and J dropped 0 bases, with 20 bases sitting between them. This CDR3 contains 18 residues.

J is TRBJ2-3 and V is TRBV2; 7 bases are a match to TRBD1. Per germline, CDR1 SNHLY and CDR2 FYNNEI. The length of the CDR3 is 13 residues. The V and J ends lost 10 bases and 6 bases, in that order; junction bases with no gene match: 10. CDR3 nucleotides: TGTGCCATCATAGACAGGGCACGGGATACGCAGTATTTT. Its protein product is CAIIDRARDTQYF.

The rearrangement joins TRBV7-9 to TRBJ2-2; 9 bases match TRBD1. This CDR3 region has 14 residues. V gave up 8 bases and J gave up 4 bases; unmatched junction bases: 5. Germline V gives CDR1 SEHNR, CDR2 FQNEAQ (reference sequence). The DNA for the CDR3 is TGTGCCAGCGTTCCGGGACAGGGCACCGGGGAGCTGTTTTTT. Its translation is CASVPGQGTGELFF.

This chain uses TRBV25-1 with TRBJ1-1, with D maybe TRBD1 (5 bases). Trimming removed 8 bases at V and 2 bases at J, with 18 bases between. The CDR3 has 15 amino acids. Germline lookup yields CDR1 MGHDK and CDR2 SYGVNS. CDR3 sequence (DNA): TGTGCCAGCCGATCCTGGGGCTCTATAAACACTGAAGCTTTCTTT. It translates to CASRSWGSINTEAFF.

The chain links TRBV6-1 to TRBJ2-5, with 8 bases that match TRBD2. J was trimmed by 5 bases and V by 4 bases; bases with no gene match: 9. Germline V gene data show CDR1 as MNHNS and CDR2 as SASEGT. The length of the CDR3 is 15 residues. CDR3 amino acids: CASSGRLAWVETQYF. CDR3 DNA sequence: TGTGCCAGCAGTGGAAGACTAGCGTGGGTTGAGACCCAGTACTTC.

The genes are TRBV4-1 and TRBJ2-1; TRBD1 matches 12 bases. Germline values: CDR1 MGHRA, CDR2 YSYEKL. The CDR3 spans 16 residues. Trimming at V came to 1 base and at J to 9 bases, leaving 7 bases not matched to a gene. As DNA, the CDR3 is TGCGCCAGCAGCCAAGGACACGGGACAGGGGGCACTGAGCAGTTCTTC. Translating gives CASSQGHGTGGTEQFF.

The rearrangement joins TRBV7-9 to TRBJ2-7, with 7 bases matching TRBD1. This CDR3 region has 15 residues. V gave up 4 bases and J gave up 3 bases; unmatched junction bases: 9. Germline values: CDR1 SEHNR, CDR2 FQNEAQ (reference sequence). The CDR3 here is CASSSPRRQGYEQYF. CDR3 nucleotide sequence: TGTGCCAGCAGCTCACCCCGCCGACAGGGCTACGAGCAGTACTTC.

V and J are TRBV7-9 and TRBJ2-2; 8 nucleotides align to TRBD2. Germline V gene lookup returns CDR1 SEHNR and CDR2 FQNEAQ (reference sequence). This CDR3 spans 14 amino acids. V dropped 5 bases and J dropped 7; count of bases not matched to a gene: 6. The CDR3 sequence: CASSPSGRFGELFF. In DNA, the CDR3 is TGTGCCAGCAGCCCCAGCGGGAGATTCGGGGAGCTGTTTTTT.

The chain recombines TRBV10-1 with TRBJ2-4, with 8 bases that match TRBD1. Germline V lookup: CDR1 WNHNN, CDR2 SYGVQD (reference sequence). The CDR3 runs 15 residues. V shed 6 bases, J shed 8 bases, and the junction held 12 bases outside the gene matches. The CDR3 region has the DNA TGCGCCAGCAGCCGGGGGCAGGGGGCACTGGACATTCAGTACTTC. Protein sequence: CASSRGQGALDIQYF.

CDR3 sequence: CASSELAGGTDTQYF. In nucleotides, the CDR3 is TGTGCCAGTAGCGAATTAGCGGGAGGAACAGATACGCAGTATTTT. The chain is built from TRBV19 and TRBJ2-3; 10 bases agree with TRBD2. The germline gives CDR1 LNHDA, CDR2 SQIVND (reference sequence). J was trimmed by 3 bases and V by 6 bases; bases with no gene match: 6. The CDR3 totals 15 residues.

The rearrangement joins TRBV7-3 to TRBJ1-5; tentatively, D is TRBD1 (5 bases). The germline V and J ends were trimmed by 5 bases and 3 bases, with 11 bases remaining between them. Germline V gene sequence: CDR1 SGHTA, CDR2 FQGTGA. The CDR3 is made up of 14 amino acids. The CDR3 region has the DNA TGTGCCAGCAGCAAACAGGAATTCAATCAGCCCCAGCATTTT. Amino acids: CASSKQEFNQPQHF.

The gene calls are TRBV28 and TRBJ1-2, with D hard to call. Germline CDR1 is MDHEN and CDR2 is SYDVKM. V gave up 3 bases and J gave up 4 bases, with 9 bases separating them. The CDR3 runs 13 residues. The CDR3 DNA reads TGTGCCAGCAGTTTCAGCGGAAGCTATGGCTACACCTTC. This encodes CASSFSGSYGYTF.

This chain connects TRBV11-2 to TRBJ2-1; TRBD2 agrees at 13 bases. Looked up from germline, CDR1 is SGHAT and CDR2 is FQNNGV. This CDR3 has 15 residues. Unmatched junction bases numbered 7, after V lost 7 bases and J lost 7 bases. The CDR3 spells CASTGGLAGTNEQFF. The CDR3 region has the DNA TGTGCCAGCACCGGGGGACTAGCGGGAACTAATGAGCAGTTCTTC.

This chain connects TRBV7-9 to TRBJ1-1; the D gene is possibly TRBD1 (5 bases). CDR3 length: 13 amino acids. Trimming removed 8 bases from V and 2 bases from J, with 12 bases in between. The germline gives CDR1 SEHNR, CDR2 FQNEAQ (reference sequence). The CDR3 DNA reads TGTGCCAGCTGCCAGACAGTAAACACTGAAGCTTTCTTT. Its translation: CASCQTVNTEAFF.

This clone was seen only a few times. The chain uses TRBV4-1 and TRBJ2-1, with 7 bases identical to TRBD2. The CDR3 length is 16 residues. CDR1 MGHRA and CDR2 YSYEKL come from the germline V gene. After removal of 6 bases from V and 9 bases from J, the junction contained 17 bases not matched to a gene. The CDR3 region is CASRPNSGLGSSEQFF. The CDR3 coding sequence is TGCGCCAGCAGACCAAATAGTGGACTAGGGAGCAGTGAGCAGTTCTTC.

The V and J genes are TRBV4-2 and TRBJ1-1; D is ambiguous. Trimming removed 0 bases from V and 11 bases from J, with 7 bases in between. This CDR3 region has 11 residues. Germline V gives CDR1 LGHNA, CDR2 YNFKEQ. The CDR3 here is CASSQDHSAFF. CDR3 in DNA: TGTGCCAGCAGCCAAGATCACAGCGCTTTCTTT.

CDR3 nucleotide sequence: TGTGCCAGCAGTTTATTCCTCAAGAGACAGGGGGGAGGAAACACCATATATTTT. Encoded protein: CASSLFLKRQGGGNTIYF. This chain connects TRBV28 to TRBJ1-3; 9 positions agree with TRBD1. The J segment lost 4 bases and the V segment lost 1 base, leaving 11 bases of the junction unmatched. The germline gives CDR1 MDHEN, CDR2 SYDVKM. The CDR3 consists of 18 residues.

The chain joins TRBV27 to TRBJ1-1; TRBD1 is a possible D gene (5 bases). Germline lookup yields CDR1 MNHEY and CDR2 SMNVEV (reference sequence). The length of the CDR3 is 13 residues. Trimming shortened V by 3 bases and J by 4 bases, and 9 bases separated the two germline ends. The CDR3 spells CASSFAQGTEAFF. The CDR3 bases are TGTGCCAGCAGTTTCGCGCAGGGCACTGAAGCTTTCTTT.

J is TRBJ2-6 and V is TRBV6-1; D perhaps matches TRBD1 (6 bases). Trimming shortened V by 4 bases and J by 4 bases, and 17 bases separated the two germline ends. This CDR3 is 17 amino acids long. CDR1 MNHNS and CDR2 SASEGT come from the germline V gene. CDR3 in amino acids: CASSVGAAGVGANVLTF. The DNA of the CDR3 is TGTGCCAGCAGTGTTGGGGCGGCAGGGGTCGGGGCCAACGTCCTGACTTTC.

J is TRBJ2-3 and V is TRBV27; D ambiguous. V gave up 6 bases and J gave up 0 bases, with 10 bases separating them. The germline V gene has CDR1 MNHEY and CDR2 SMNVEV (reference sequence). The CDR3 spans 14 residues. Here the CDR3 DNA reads TGTGCCAGCAGACTTCATGGTAGCACAGATACGCAGTATTTT. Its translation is CASRLHGSTDTQYF.

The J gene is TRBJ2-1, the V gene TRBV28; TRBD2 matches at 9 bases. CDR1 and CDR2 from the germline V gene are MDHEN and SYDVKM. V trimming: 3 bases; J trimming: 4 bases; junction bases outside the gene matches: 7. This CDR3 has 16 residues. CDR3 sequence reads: CASSFLLTSGYNEQFF. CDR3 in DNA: TGTGCCAGCAGTTTCTTGTTGACTAGCGGATACAATGAGCAGTTCTTC.

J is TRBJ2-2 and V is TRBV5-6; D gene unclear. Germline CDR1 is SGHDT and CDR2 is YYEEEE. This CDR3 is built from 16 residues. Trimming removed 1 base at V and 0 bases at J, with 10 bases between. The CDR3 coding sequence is TGTGCCAGCAGCTTGTTGGCGGCCGCGAACACCGGGGAGCTGTTTTTT. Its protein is CASSLLAAANTGELFF.

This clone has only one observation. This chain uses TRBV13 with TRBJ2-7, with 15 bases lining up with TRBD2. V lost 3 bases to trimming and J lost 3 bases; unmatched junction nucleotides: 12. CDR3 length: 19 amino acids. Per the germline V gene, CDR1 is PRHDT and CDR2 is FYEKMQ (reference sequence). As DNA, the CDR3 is TGTGCCAGCAGCTTTGTAGATAGGACTAGCGGGAGGGCAGGCTACGAGCAGTACTTC. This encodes CASSFVDRTSGRAGYEQYF.

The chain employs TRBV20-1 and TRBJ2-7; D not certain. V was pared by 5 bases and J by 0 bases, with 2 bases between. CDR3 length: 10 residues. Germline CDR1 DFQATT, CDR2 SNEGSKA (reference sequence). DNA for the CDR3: TGCAGTGCTTACTCCTACGAGCAGTACTTC. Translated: CSAYSYEQYF.

This CDR3 is CASSYFNEQFF. The CDR3 nucleotides are TGTGCCAGCAGTTACTTCAATGAGCAGTTCTTC. This sequence joins TRBV25-1 and TRBJ2-1; D not resolved. The CDR3 has 11 amino acids. The germline CDR1 and CDR2 sequences are MGHDK and SYGVNS. V was cut by 5 bases and J by 6 bases, with 5 bases left in between.